This T cell receptor beta chain was sequenced during a study of cytomegalovirus exposure and HLA in healthy donors. This PCR relied on a set of 60 Vbeta primers and 13 Jbeta primers. The repertoire was sequenced with immunoSEQ multiplex PCR; TCRdb's copy has only in-frame clones and lacks some. In the table there are roughly 130,000 clones, more than 55% of which are singletons. The length of the CDR3 is 17 residues. CDR1 and CDR2 (germline): SGHNT, YYREEE (reference sequence). This clone appeared a single time. One end of the junction varies from germline; a read error may be responsible. This TCR derives from an older woman in good health and CMV-seronegative. The source material was PBMCs. The rearrangement uses TRBV5-4 and TRBJ2-2, with 10 bases fitting TRBD2. CDR3 protein: CASSSPLAGVGVGKLFF. CDR3 sequence (DNA): TGTGCCAGCAGCTCCCCCCTAGCGGGGGTTGGGGTCGGGAAGCTGTTTTTT.